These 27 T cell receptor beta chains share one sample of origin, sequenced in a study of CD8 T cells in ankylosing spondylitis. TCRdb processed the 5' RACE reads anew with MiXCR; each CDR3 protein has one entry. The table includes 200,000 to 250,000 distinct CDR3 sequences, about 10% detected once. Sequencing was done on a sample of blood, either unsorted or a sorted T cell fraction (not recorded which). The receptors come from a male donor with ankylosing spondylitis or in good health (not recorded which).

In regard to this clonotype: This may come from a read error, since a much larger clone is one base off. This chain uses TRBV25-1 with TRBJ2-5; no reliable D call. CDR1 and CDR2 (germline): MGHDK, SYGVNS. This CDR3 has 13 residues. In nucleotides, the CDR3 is TGTGCCAGCAGTGGTCCACGACAAGAGCCCCAGTACTTC. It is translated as CASSGPRQEPQYF.

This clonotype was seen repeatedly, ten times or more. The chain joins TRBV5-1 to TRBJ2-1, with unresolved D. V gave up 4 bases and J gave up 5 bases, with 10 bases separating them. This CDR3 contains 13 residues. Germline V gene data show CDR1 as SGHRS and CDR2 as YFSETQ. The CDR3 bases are TGCGCCAGCAGCCCAGGACCCAACAATGAGCAGTTCTTC. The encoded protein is CASSPGPNNEQFF.

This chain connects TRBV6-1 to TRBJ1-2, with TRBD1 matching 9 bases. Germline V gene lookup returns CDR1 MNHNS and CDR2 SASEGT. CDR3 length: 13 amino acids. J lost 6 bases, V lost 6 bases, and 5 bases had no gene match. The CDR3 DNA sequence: TGTGCCAGCAGGAGACAGGGGGGCGATGGCTACACCTTC. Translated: CASRRQGGDGYTF.

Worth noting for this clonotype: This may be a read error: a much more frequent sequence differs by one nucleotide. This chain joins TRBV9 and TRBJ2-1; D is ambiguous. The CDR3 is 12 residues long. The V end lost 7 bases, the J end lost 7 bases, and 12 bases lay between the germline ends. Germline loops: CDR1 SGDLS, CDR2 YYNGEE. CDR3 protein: CASASLGNEQFF. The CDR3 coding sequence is TGTGCCAGCGCCTCTCTCGGGAATGAGCAGTTCTTC. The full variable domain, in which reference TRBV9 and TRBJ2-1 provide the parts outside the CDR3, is DSGVTQTPKHLITATGQRVTLRCSPRSGDLSVYWYQQSLDQGLQFLIQYYNGEERAKGNILERFSAQQFPDLHSELNLSSLELGDSALYFCASASLGNEQFFGPGTRLTVL.

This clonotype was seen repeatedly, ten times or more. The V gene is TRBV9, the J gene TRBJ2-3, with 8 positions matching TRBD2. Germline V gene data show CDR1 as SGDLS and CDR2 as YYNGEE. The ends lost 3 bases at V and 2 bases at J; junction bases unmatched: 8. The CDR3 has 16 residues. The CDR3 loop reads CASSALAGSLTDTQYF. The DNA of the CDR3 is TGTGCCAGCAGCGCCCTAGCGGGCTCCCTCACAGATACGCAGTATTTT. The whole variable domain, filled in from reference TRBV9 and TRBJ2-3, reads DSGVTQTPKHLITATGQRVTLRCSPRSGDLSVYWYQQSLDQGLQFLIQYYNGEERAKGNILERFSAQQFPDLHSELNLSSLELGDSALYFCASSALAGSLTDTQYFGPGTRLTVL.

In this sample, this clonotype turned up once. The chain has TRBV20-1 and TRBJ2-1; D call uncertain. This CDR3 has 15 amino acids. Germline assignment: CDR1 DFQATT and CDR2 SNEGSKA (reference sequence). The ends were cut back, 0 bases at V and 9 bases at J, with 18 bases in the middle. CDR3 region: CSARDVRGRFTEQFF. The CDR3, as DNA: TGCAGTGCTAGAGATGTTCGCGGCAGGTTCACTGAGCAGTTCTTC.

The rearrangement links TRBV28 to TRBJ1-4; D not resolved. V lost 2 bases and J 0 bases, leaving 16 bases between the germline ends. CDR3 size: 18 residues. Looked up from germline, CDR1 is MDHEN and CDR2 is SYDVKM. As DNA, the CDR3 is TGTGCCAGCAGTTTAGTGGTTTCAGCCCGAGCAACTAATGAAAAACTGTTTTTT. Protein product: CASSLVVSARATNEKLFF.

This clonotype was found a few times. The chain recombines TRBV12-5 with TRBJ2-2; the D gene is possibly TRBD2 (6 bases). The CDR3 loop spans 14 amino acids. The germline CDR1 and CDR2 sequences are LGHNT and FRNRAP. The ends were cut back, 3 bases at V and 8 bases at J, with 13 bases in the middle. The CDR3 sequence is CASGLGLTRGELFF. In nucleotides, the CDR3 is TGTGCTAGTGGTTTAGGCCTGACTAGAGGGGAGCTGTTTTTT.

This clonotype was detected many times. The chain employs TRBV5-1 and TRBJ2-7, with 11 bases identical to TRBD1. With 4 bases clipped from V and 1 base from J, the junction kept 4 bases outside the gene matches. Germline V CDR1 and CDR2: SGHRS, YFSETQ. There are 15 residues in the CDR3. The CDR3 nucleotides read TGCGCCAGCAGCCCAAGGGACAGGGGGTCCTACGAGCAGTACTTC. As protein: CASSPRDRGSYEQYF. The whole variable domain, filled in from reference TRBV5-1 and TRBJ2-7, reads KAGVTQTPRYLIKTRGQQVTLSCSPISGHRSVSWYQQTPGQGLQFLFEYFSETQRNKGNFPGRFSGRQFSNSRSEMNVSTLELGDSALYLCASSPRDRGSYEQYFGPGTRLTVT.

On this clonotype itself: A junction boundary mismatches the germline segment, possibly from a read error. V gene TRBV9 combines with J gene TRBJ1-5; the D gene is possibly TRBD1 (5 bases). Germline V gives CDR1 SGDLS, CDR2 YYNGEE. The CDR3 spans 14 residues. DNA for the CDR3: TGTGCCAGCAACGTAAGGGACAGCAATCAGCCCCAGCATTTT. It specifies CASNVRDSNQPQHF.

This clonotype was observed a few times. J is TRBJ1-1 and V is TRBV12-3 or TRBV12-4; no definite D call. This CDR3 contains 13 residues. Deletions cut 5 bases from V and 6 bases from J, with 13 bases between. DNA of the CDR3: TGTGCCAGCAGTGCTGGGTGGTTCCCTGAAGCTTTCTTT. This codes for CASSAGWFPEAFF.

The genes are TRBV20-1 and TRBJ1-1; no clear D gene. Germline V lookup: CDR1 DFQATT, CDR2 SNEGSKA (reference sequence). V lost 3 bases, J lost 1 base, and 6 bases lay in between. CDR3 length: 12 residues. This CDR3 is CSARAGNTEAFF. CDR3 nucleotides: TGCAGTGCTAGGGCAGGGAACACTGAAGCTTTCTTT.

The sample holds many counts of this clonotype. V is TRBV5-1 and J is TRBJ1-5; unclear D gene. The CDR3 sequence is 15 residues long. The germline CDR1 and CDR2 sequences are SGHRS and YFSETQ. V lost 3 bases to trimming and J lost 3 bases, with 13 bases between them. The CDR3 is CASSSDGRLNQPQHF. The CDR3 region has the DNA TGCGCCAGCAGCTCGGACGGACGGCTCAATCAGCCCCAGCATTTT.

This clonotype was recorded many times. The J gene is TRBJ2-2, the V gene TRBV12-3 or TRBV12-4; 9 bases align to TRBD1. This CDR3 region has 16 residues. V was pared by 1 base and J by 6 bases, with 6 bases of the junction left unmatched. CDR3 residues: CASSLGGTGISGELFF. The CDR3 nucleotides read TGTGCCAGCAGTTTAGGGGGGACAGGGATATCCGGGGAGCTGTTTTTT.

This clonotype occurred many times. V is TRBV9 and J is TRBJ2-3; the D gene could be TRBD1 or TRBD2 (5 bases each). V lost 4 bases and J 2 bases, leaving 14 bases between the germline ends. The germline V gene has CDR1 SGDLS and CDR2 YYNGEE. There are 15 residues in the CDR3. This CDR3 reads CASSPRGAYTDTQYF. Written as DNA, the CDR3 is TGTGCCAGCAGCCCCCGAGGGGCCTACACAGATACGCAGTATTTT.

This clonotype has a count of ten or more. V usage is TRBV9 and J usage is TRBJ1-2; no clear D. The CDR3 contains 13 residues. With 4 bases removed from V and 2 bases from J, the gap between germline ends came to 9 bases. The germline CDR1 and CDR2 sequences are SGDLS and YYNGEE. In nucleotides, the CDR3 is TGTGCCAGCAGCCCAGTCACCAACTATGGCTACACCTTC. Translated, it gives CASSPVTNYGYTF.

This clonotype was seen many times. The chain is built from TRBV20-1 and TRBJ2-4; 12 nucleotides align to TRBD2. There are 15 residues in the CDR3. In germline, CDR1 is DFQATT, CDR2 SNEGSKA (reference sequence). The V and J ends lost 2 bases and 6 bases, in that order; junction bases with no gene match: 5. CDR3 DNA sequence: TGCAGTGCTAGACCGACTAGCGGGAGTGGAAACATTCAGTACTTC. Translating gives CSARPTSGSGNIQYF.

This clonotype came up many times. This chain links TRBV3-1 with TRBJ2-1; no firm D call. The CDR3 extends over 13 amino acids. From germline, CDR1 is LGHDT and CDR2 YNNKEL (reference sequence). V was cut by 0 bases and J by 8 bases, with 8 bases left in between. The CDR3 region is CASSQDTAHEQFF. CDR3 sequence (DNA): TGTGCCAGCAGCCAAGATACAGCCCATGAGCAGTTCTTC.

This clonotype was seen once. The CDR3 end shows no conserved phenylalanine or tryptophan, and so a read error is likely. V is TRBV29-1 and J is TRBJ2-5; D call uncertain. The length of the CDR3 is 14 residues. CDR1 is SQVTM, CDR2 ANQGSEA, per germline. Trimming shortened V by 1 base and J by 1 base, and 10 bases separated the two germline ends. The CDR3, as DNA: TGCAGCGTTGAAGGAATGGACGTCCAAGAGACCCAGTACTTG. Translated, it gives CSVEGMDVQETQYL.

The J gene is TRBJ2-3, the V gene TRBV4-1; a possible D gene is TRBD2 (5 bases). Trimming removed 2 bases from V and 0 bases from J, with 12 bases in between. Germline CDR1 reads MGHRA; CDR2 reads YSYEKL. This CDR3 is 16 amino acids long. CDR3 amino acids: CASSQPGESSTDTQYF. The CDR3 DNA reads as TGCGCCAGCAGCCAACCCGGGGAAAGTAGCACAGATACGCAGTATTTT.

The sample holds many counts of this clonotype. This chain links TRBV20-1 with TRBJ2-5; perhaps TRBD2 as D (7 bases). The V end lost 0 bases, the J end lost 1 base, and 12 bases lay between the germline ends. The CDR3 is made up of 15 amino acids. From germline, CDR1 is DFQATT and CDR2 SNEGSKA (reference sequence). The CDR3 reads CSARDRRGRQETQYF. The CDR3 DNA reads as TGCAGTGCTAGAGACAGGCGGGGGCGCCAAGAGACCCAGTACTTC.

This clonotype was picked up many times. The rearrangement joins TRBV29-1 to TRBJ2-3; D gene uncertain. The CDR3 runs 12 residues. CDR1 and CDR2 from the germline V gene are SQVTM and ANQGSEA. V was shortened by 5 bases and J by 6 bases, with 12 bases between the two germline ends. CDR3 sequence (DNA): TGCAGCGTTTTGCCGACGGCTGATACGCAGTATTTT. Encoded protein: CSVLPTADTQYF.

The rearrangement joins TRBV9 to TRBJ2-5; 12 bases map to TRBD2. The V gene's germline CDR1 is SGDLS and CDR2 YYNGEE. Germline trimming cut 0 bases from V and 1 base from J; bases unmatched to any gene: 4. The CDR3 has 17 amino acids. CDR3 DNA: TGTGCCAGCAGCGTAGGTGCGACTAGCGGGGGCCAAGAGACCCAGTACTTC. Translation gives CASSVGATSGGQETQYF.

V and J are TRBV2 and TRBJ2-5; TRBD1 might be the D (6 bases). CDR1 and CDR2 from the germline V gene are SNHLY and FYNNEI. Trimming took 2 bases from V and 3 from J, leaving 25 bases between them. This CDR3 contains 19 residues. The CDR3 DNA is TGTGCCAGCAGTGAAAAGTGGACCAGGGGCGGGCTAGAAGAAGAGACCCAGTACTTC. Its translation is CASSEKWTRGGLEEETQYF. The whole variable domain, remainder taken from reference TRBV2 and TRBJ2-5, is EPEVTQTPSHQVTQMGQEVILRCVPISNHLYFYWYRQILGQKVEFLVSFYNNEISEKSEIFDDQFSVERPDGSNFTLKIRSTKLEDSAMYFCASSEKWTRGGLEEETQYFGPGTRLLVL.

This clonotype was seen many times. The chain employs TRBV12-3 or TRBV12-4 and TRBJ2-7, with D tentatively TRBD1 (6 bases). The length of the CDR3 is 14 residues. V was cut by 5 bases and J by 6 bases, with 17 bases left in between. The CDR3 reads CASSRDTERFEQYF. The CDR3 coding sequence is TGTGCCAGCAGTCGGGACACAGAACGGTTCGAGCAGTACTTC.

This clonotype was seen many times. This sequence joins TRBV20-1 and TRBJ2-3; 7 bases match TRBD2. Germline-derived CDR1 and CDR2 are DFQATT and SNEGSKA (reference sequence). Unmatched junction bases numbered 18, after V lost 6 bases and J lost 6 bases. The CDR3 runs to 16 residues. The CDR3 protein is CSASQRENGWGDTQYF. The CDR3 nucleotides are TGCAGTGCCTCCCAGCGGGAAAATGGGTGGGGGGATACGCAGTATTTT.

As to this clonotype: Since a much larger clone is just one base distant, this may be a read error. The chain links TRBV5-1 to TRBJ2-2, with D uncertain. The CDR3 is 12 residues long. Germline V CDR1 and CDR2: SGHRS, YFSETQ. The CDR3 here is CVSEDPAGELFF. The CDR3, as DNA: TGCGTCAGCGAAGACCCCGCCGGGGAGCTGTTTTTT.